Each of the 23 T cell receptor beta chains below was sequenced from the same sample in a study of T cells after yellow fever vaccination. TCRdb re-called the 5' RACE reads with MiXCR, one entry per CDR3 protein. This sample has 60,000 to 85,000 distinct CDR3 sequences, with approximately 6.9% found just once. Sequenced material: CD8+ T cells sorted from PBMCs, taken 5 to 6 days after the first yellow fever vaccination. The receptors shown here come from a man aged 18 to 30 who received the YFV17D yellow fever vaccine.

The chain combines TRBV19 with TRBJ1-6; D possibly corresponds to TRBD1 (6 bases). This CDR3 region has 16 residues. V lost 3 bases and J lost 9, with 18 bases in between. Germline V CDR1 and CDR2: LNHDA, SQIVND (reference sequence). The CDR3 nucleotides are TGTGCCAGTAGTATTCAGGGGAGGAGGGGCTTTTCACCCCTCCACTTT. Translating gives CASSIQGRRGFSPLHF.

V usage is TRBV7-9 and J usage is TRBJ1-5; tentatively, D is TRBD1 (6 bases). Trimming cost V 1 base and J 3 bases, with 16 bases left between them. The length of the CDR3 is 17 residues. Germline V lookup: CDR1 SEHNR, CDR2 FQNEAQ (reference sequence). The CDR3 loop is CASSLGGQGGSNQPQHF. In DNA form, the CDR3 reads TGTGCCAGCAGCTTAGGGGGGCAGGGTGGGTCCAATCAGCCCCAGCATTTT.

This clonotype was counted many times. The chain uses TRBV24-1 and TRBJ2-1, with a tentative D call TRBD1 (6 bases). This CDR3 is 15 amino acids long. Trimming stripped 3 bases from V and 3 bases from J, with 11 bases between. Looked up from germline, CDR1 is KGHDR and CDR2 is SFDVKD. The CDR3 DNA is TGTGCCACCAGTGATGACACAGGGAGCTACAATGAGCAGTTCTTC. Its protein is CATSDDTGSYNEQFF.

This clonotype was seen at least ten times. Here the CDR3 reads CASSQGTYTSTDTQYF. Here the CDR3 DNA reads TGCGCCAGCAGCCAAGGGACATACACTAGCACAGATACGCAGTATTTT. The chain uses TRBV4-3 and TRBJ2-3; D is perhaps TRBD1 (5 bases). There are 16 residues in the CDR3. Trimming took 1 base from V and 0 from J, leaving 11 bases between them. Germline CDR1 is LGHNA and CDR2 is YSLEER.

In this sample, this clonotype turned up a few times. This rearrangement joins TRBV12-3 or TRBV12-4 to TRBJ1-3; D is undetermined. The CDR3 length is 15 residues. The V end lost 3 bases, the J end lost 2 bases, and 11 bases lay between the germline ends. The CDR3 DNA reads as TGTGCCAGCAGTTTTGGCCAGCCTACTGGAAACACCATATATTTT. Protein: CASSFGQPTGNTIYF.

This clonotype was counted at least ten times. The CDR3 protein is CASSSTATGRYTDTQYF. The CDR3 bases are TGTGCCAGCAGTTCAACCGCGACAGGGAGGTATACAGATACGCAGTATTTT. The rearrangement links TRBV27 to TRBJ2-3; maybe TRBD1 (7 bases). This CDR3 is 17 amino acids long. With 4 bases removed from V and 3 bases from J, the gap between germline ends came to 20 bases. Germline V gene data show CDR1 as MNHEY and CDR2 as SMNVEV (reference sequence).

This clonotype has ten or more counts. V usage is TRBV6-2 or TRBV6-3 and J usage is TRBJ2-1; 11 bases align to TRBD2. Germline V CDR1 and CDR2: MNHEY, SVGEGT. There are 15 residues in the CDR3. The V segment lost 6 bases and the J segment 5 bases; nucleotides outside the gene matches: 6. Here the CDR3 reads CASSLVLAGDNEQFF. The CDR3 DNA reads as TGTGCCAGCAGCCTCGTACTAGCGGGGGACAATGAGCAGTTCTTC.

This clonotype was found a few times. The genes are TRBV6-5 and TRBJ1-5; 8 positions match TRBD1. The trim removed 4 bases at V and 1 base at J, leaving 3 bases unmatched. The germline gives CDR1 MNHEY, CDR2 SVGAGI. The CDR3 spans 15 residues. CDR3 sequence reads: CASSWTGSSNQPQHF. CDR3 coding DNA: TGTGCCAGCAGTTGGACAGGGTCAAGCAATCAGCCCCAGCATTTT.

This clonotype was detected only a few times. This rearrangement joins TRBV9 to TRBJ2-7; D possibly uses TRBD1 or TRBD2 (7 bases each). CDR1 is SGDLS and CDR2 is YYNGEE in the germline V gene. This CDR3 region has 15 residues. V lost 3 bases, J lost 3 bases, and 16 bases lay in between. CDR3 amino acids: CASSAAGQTNYEQYF. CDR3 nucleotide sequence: TGTGCCAGCAGCGCAGCGGGACAGACAAACTACGAGCAGTACTTC.

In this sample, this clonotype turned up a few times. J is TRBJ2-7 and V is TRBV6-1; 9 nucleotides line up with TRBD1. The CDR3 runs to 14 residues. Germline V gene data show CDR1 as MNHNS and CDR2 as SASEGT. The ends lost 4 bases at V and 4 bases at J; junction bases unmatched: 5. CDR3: CASSAGTGRYEQYF. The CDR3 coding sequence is TGTGCCAGCAGTGCCGGGACAGGGAGGTACGAGCAGTACTTC.

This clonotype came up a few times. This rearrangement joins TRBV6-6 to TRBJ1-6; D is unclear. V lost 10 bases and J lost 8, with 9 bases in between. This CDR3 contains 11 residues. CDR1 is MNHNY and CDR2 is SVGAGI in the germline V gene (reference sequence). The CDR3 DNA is TGTGCCACCCGAGGCGATTCACCCCTCCACTTT. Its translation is CATRGDSPLHF.

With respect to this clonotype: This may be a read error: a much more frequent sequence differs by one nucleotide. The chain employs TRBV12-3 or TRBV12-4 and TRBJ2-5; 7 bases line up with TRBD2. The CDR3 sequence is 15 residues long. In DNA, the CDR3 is TGTGCTACCACCGGCTCCCTAGCGGCCCATGAGACCCAGTACTTC. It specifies CATTGSLAAHETQYF.

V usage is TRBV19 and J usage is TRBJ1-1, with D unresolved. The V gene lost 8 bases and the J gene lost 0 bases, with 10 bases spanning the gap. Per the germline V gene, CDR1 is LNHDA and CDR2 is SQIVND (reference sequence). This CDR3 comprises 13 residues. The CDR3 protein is CASADILNTEAFF. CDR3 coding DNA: TGTGCCAGTGCCGACATACTGAACACTGAAGCTTTCTTT.

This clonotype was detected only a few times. CDR3 coding DNA: TGCAGTGCTGACCCGGGACTAGTAATCCCAGATACGCAGTATTTT. Its translation is CSADPGLVIPDTQYF. The chain combines TRBV20-1 with TRBJ2-3; 8 bases fit TRBD2. V shed 5 bases, J shed 4 bases, and the junction held 11 bases outside the gene matches. CDR3 length: 15 residues. Germline V lookup: CDR1 DFQATT, CDR2 SNEGSKA (reference sequence).

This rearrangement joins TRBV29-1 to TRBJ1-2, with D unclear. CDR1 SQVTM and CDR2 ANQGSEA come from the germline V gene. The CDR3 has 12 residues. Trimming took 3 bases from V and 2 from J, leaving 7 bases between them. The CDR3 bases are TGCAGCGTTGATGACGGAAACTATGGCTACACCTTC. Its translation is CSVDDGNYGYTF.

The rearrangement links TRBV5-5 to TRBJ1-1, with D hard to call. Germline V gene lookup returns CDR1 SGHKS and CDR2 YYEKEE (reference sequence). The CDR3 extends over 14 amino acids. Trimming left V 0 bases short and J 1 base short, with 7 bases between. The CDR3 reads CASSLAGENTEAFF. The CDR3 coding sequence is TGTGCCAGCAGCTTGGCAGGAGAGAACACTGAAGCTTTCTTT.

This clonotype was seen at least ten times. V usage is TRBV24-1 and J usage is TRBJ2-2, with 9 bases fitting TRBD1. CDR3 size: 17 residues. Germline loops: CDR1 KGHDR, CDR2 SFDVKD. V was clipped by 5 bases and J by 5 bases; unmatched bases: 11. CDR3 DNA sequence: TGTGCCACCAGTGTGGAGGGAAACAGGGGGCAAACCGGGGAGCTGTTTTTT. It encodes CATSVEGNRGQTGELFF.

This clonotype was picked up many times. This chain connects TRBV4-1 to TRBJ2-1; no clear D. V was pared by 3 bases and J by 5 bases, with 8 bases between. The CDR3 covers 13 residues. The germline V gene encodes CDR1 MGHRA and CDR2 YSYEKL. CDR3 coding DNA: TGCGCCAGCAGCCACGTCAGTAACAATGAGCAGTTCTTC. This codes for CASSHVSNNEQFF.

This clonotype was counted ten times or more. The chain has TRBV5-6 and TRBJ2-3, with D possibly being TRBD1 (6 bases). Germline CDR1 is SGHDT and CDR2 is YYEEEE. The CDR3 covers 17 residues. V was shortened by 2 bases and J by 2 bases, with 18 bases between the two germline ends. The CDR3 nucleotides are TGTGCCAGCAGCTTTCGACTGGTGGGACAAAACACAGATACGCAGTATTTT. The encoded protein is CASSFRLVGQNTDTQYF.

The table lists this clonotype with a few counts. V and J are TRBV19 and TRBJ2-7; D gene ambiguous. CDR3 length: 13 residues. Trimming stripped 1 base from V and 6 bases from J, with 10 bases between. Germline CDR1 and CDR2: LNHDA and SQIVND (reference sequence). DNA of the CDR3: TGTGCCAGTAGTATAGGGTCCGGCGTCGAGCAGTACTTC. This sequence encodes CASSIGSGVEQYF.

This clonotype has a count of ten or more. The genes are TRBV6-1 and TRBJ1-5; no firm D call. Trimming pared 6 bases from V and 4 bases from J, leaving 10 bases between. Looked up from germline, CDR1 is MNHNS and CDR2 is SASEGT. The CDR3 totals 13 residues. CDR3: CASRVSPNQPQHF. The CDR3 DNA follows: TGTGCCAGCAGGGTCAGTCCAAATCAGCCCCAGCATTTT.

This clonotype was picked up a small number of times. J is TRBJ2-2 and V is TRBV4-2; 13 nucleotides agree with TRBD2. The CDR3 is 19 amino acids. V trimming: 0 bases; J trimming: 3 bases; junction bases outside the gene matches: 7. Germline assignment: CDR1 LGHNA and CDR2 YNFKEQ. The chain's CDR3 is CASSQEYRGLAGYTGELFF. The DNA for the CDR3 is TGTGCCAGCAGCCAAGAATACAGGGGACTAGCGGGATACACCGGGGAGCTGTTTTTT.

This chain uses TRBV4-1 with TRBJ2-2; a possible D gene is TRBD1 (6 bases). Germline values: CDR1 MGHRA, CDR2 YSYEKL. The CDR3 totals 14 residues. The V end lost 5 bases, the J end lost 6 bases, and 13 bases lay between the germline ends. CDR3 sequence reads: CASSEKQGAGELFF. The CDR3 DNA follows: TGCGCCAGCAGCGAAAAACAGGGCGCCGGGGAGCTGTTTTTT.